This T cell receptor (beta chain) was documented in a study of blood T cell repertoires in COVID-19. Study-wide context: PBMCs, B-cell-depleted T cells, or T cells provided the cDNA or gDNA that made up the material.

This CDR3 contains 16 residues. V was clipped by 3 bases and J by 3 bases, with 15 bases between them. From germline, CDR1 is MGHRA and CDR2 YSYEKL. Sequencing was performed with immunoSEQ multiplex PCR; in TCRdb, only in-frame clones are kept and a portion is missing. The sample yields around 65,000 clones, around four fifths seen once. The TCR sequence derives from a human donor in a cohort sampled during active COVID-19. The sample consisted of peripheral blood. This chain links TRBV4-1 with TRBJ2-4, with D possibly being TRBD1 (5 bases). The CDR3, as DNA: TGCGCCAGCAGCCACTCAGGGTGGGCAGACAAAAACATTCAGTACTTC. Translated, it gives CASSHSGWADKNIQYF.